This is a list of T cell receptor beta chains from one sample in a study of T cell repertoires in cytomegalovirus infection. A single record per CDR3 protein comes from TCRdb applying MiXCR to the reads. This repertoire shows a few hundred thousand distinct CDR3 sequences, more than 40% found once; its top ten account for 35% to 50%. These receptors' targets are unknown. Sequenced material: cultured PBMCs, taken from culture after CMV antigen stimulation. The receptor source for this set is a human donor in good health (CMV status not recorded). Some clones in this sample may be carry-over from other donors' samples. The CDR3 runs from the conserved cysteine through the conserved F or W. The D gene is left open where the match is weak. Part of the rows lack a size; the others show once, few, many or a class for expanded clones.

V gene: TRBV7-2
D gene: NA
clone size: few
CDR3 protein: CASRIRRTNTEAFF

V gene: TRBV12-3/TRBV12-4
D gene: TRBD1
clone size: NA
CDR3 protein: CASRGGEGGNYGYTF

V gene: TRBV29-1
D gene: NA
clone size: NA
CDR3 protein: CSVTTGAETQYF

V gene: TRBV11-2
D gene: TRBD2
clone size: NA
CDR3 protein: CASSLGTSGGRSDTQYF

V gene: TRBV7-8
D gene: NA
clone size: NA
CDR3 protein: CASSLAGPITDTQYF

V gene: TRBV15
D gene: TRBD2
clone size: NA
CDR3 protein: CATSRDVGGGSTQYF

V gene: TRBV7-2
D gene: NA
clone size: NA
CDR3 protein: CASSPLRGNEKLFF

V gene: TRBV7-2
D gene: NA
clone size: NA
CDR3 protein: CASSPGWGPVTDTQYF

V gene: TRBV6-1
D gene: NA
clone size: few
CDR3 protein: CASSEERRQPYEQYF

V gene: TRBV6-1
D gene: NA
clone size: NA
CDR3 protein: CASSDPPTDTQYF